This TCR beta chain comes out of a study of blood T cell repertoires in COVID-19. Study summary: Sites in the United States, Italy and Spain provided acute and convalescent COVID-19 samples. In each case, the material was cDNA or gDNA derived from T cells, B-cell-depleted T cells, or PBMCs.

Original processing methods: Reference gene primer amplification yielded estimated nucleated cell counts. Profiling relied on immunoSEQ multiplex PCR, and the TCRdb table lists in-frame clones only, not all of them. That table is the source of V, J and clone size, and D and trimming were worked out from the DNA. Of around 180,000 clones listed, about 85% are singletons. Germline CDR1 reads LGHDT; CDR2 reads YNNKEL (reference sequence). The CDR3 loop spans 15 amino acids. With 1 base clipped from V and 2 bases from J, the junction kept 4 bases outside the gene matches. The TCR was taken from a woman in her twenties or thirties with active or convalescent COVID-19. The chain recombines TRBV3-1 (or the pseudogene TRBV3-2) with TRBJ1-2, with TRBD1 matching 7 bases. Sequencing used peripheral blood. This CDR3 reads CASSQGDSRNYGYTF. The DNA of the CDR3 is TGTGCCAGCAGCCAAGGGGACAGCAGAAACTATGGCTACACCTTC.